Following are 11 T cell receptor beta chains from one sample sequenced in a study of beta chain features in type 1 diabetes. The sequenced template was cDNA made from the entire isolated RNA. Assay used: immunoSEQ multiplex PCR; TCRdb lists only in-frame clones, some missing. The sample holds over 700,000 clones, roughly a sixth seen once. Input material: naive CD4+ T cells from blood. These receptors came from a woman aged 18-30 years in good health.

The sample holds a few counts of this clone. The chain has TRBV28 and TRBJ2-5, with D possibly being TRBD2 (5 bases). V lost 2 bases and J lost 5, with 9 bases in between. The V gene's germline CDR1 is MDHEN and CDR2 SYDVKM. The CDR3 loop spans 13 amino acids. The CDR3 DNA sequence: TGTGCCAGCAGTTTAGGCTGGAGGGAGACCCAGTACTTC. It translates to CASSLGWRETQYF.

This clone was seen a handful of times. The chain recombines TRBV7-2 with TRBJ1-5, with TRBD1 matching over 7 bases. Unmatched junction bases numbered 0, after V lost 1 base and J lost 0 bases. CDR1 SGHTA and CDR2 FQGNSA come from the germline V gene. The length of the CDR3 is 15 residues. The CDR3 loop reads CASSLDRGSNQPQHF. The CDR3 DNA follows: TGTGCCAGCAGCTTAGACAGGGGTAGCAATCAGCCCCAGCATTTT.

The chain couples TRBV19 to TRBJ2-3; 7 bases align to TRBD1. CDR3 length: 13 amino acids. The V gene's germline CDR1 is LNHDA and CDR2 SQIVND (reference sequence). The junction had 4 bases not matched to a gene; V was cut back by 8 bases and J by 2 bases. In DNA form, the CDR3 reads TGTGCCAGTGCAACAGGGGACACAGATACGCAGTATTTT. Translated, it gives CASATGDTDTQYF. Filled out from reference TRBV19 and TRBJ2-3, the complete variable domain reads DGGITQSPKYLFRKEGQNVTLSCEQNLNHDAMYWYRQDPGQGLRLIYYSQIVNDFQKGDIAEGYSVSREKKESFPLTVTSAQKNPTAFYLCASATGDTDTQYFGPGTRLTVL.

Written as DNA, the CDR3 is TGTGCCAGTAAGCCTCAGATGAACACTGAAGCTTTCTTT. Amino acids: CASKPQMNTEAFF. J is TRBJ1-1 and V is TRBV19; D ambiguous. Trimming stripped 7 bases from V and 0 bases from J, with 9 bases between. The CDR3 extends over 13 amino acids. Germline CDR1 and CDR2: LNHDA and SQIVND (reference sequence).

This clone was detected a few times. This chain connects TRBV19 to TRBJ1-5, with D hard to call. This CDR3 region has 14 residues. V was trimmed by 2 bases and J by 6 bases, leaving 11 bases between them. Germline V gives CDR1 LNHDA, CDR2 SQIVND (reference sequence). CDR3 region: CASSIRGIRQPQHF. DNA of the CDR3: TGTGCCAGTAGTATAAGAGGTATCCGTCAGCCCCAGCATTTT.

This clone was recorded a few times. The chain couples TRBV7-8 to TRBJ1-2, with a weak D call TRBD1 (5 bases). This CDR3 spans 13 amino acids. Germline values: CDR1 SGHVS, CDR2 FQNEAQ. V was pared by 4 bases and J by 4 bases, with 10 bases between. The CDR3 DNA is TGTGCCAGCAGCTCCGGGGACGGCTATGGCTACACCTTC. Its translation is CASSSGDGYGYTF.

This clone was found many times. The chain has TRBV14 and TRBJ1-1; D is unclear. CDR3 size: 12 residues. Trimming left V 4 bases short and J 12 bases short, with 15 bases between. CDR1 is SGHDN, CDR2 FVKESK, per germline. The DNA of the CDR3 is TGTGCCAGCAGCCCCAACACCTGGAGGCCTTTCTTT. This translates into CASSPNTWRPFF.

This clone was counted only a few times. This sequence joins TRBV19 and TRBJ2-5; D might be TRBD2 (7 bases). Germline V gene sequence: CDR1 LNHDA, CDR2 SQIVND (reference sequence). V lost 3 bases, J lost 4 bases, and 12 bases lay in between. The CDR3 runs to 14 residues. The chain's CDR3 is CASSMGGAGETQYF. CDR3 sequence (DNA): TGTGCCAGTAGTATGGGGGGGGCCGGAGAGACCCAGTACTTC.

The chain has TRBV7-9 and TRBJ2-7, with 9 bases identical to TRBD1. V gave up 5 bases and J gave up 1 base; unmatched junction bases: 3. This CDR3 is built from 14 residues. Germline V gives CDR1 SEHNR, CDR2 FQNEAQ (reference sequence). The CDR3 reads CASSRQGGSYEQYF. In DNA, the CDR3 is TGTGCCAGCAGCCGACAGGGGGGATCCTACGAGCAGTACTTC. Together with reference TRBV7-9 and TRBJ2-7, the CDR3 gives the full variable domain: DTGVSQNPRHKITKRGQNVTFRCDPISEHNRLYWYRQTLGQGPEFLTYFQNEAQLEKSRLLSDRFSAERPKGSFSTLEIQRTEQGDSAMYLCASSRQGGSYEQYFGPGTRLTVT.

This chain joins TRBV7-9 and TRBJ2-4, with D tentatively TRBD2 (6 bases). The CDR3 totals 14 residues. Trimming took 5 bases from V and 6 from J, leaving 14 bases between them. From germline, CDR1 is SEHNR and CDR2 FQNEAQ (reference sequence). DNA for the CDR3: TGTGCCAGCAGCCCTGTGGTAGCGGTAAACATTCAGTACTTC. It codes for CASSPVVAVNIQYF.

This clone was found a few times. Additional DNA sequences in this sample encode the identical CDR3. The rearrangement links TRBV6-6 to TRBJ2-7; D is possibly TRBD2 (5 bases). The CDR3 has 12 residues. In germline, CDR1 is MNHNY, CDR2 SVGAGI (reference sequence). The germline V and J ends were trimmed by 8 bases and 2 bases, with 10 bases remaining between them. CDR3: CASSSGAYEQYF. The CDR3 region has the DNA TGTGCCAGCTCCAGCGGAGCCTACGAGCAGTACTTC.